This passage covers 6 T cell receptor beta chains from one sample sequenced in a study of blood T cell repertoires in COVID-19. Clones were read by immunoSEQ multiplex PCR, and TCRdb kept only the in-frame ones, dropping some. This table has about 130,000 clones, more than 85% appearing once. The sequenced sample was peripheral blood. The receptors stem from a man in his 60s with COVID-19, enrolled during active disease.

This clone was seen more than once but under ten times. The same CDR3 is also encoded by other DNA sequences in this sample. V is TRBV5-1 and J is TRBJ2-5, with TRBD2 matching over 12 bases. CDR1 SGHRS and CDR2 YFSETQ come from the germline V gene. CDR3 length equals 15 residues. V was pared by 4 bases and J by 2 bases, with 3 bases of the junction left unmatched. CDR3 nucleotide sequence: TGCGCCAGCAGCCGGGGGACTAGCGGGCAAGAGACCCAGTACTTC. It translates to CASSRGTSGQETQYF. The entire variable domain, with the rest obtained from reference TRBV5-1 and TRBJ2-5, is as follows: KAGVTQTPRYLIKTRGQQVTLSCSPISGHRSVSWYQQTPGQGLQFLFEYFSETQRNKGNFPGRFSGRQFSNSRSEMNVSTLELGDSALYLCASSRGTSGQETQYFGPGTRLLVL.

The chain links TRBV6-1 to TRBJ1-3; D gene ambiguous. Trimming removed 8 bases from V and 1 base from J, with 15 bases in between. Germline V gene data show CDR1 as MNHNS and CDR2 as SASEGT. The CDR3 contains 15 residues. The CDR3 region is CASLYQQASGNTIYF. CDR3 DNA sequence: TGTGCCAGCCTTTATCAGCAGGCTTCTGGAAACACCATATATTTT.

The chain employs TRBV30 and TRBJ1-2; the D gene is possibly TRBD1 (6 bases). The CDR3 totals 13 residues. V dropped 1 base and J dropped 4 bases, with 10 bases sitting between them. Germline assignment: CDR1 GTSNPN and CDR2 SVGIG (reference sequence). This CDR3 is CAWSAQGIYGYTF. The CDR3 bases are TGTGCCTGGAGTGCGCAGGGGATCTATGGCTACACCTTC.

This chain uses TRBV30 with TRBJ1-1, with D maybe TRBD1 (5 bases). The CDR3 totals 14 residues. Germline V gene lookup returns CDR1 GTSNPN and CDR2 SVGIG (reference sequence). V was trimmed by 2 bases and J by 1 base, leaving 11 bases between them. In DNA, the CDR3 is TGTGCCTGGAGTTTTGTGGACAAGAACACTGAAGCTTTCTTT. It codes for CAWSFVDKNTEAFF.

V is TRBV6-6 and J is TRBJ2-1; D possibly corresponds to TRBD1 (6 bases). This CDR3 spans 14 amino acids. V lost 7 bases and J lost 8, with 18 bases in between. Germline V gene data show CDR1 as MNHNY and CDR2 as SVGAGI (reference sequence). The DNA of the CDR3 is TGTGCCAGCACCCAGGACAGTTCCTTCGATGAGCAGTTCTTC. As protein: CASTQDSSFDEQFF.

V gene TRBV28 combines with J gene TRBJ2-3; D might be TRBD2 (5 bases). The V end lost 5 bases, the J end lost 3 bases, and 12 bases lay between the germline ends. This CDR3 region has 14 residues. Germline CDR1 reads MDHEN; CDR2 reads SYDVKM. Here the CDR3 DNA reads TGTGCCAGCAGTCAAGGGAGTATGACAGATACGCAGTATTTT. Its protein product is CASSQGSMTDTQYF.